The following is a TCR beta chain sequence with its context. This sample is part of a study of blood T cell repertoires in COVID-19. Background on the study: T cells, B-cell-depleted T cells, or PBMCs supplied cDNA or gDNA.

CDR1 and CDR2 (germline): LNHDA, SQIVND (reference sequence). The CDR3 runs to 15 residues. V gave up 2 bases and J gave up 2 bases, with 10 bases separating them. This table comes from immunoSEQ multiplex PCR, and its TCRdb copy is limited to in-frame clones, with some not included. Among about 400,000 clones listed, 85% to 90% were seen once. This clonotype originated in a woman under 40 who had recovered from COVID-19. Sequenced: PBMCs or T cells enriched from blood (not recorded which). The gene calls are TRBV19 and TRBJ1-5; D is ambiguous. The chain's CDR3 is CASSISTAGNQPQHF. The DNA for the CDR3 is TGTGCCAGTAGTATATCAACAGCCGGCAATCAGCCCCAGCATTTT.